This T cell receptor (beta chain) was obtained from a study of T cells in Graves' hyperthyroidism and ophthalmopathy. The CDR3 regions of TCR beta were amplified from RNA transcripts. The study used the HTBI primer set for a first-round RT-PCR of the TCR CDR3. TCRdb recomputed calls from the multiplex PCR reads with MiXCR, one row per CDR3 protein. The sample has about 500,000 distinct CDR3 sequences; roughly a sixth are singletons. Germline loops: CDR1 SGHKS, CDR2 YYEKEE (reference sequence). Trimming left V 0 bases short and J 7 bases short, with 10 bases between. The CDR3 length is 13 residues. Broader study findings: Classification by a 13 V-J model distinguished ophthalmopathy from stable hyperthyroidism.

To note about this clonotype: The antigen is undetermined.

The chain employs TRBV5-5 and TRBJ1-2, with D unresolved. What was sequenced was blood. The clonotype was recovered from a young woman with Graves' ophthalmopathy. CDR3 protein: CASSLGQLAGYTF. CDR3 bases: TGTGCCAGCAGCTTGGGCCAGCTTGCTGGCTACACCTTC.